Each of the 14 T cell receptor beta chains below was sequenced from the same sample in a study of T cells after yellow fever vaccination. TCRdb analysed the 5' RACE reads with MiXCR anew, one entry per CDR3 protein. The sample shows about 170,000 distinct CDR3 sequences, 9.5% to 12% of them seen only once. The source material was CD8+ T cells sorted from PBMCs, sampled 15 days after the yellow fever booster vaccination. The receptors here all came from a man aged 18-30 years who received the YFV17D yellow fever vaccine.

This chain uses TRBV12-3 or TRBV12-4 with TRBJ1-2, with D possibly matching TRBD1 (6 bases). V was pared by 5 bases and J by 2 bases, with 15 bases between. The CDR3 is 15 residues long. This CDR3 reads CASSGTGTGNYGYTF. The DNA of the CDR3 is TGTGCCAGCAGTGGAACAGGGACGGGCAACTATGGCTACACCTTC.

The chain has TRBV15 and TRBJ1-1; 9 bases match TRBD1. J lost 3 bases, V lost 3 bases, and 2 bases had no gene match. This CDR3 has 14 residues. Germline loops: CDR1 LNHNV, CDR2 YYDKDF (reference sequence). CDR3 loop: CATSSRQGDTEAFF. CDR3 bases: TGTGCCACCAGCAGCCGACAGGGGGACACTGAAGCTTTCTTT.

Here the CDR3 DNA reads TGTGCCACCAGCCTAGGGTGGAGGAACACTGAAGCTTTCTTT. Translated: CATSLGWRNTEAFF. The rearrangement uses TRBV15 and TRBJ1-1; the D is unclear. Per germline, CDR1 LNHNV and CDR2 YYDKDF (reference sequence). The CDR3 covers 14 residues. The V end lost 5 bases, the J end lost 1 base, and 11 bases lay between the germline ends.

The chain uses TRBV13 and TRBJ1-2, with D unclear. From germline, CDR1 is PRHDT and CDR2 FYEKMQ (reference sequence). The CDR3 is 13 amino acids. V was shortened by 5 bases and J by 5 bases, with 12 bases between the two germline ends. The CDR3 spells CASSPGKLYGYTF. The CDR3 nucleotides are TGTGCCAGCAGCCCCGGAAAATTGTATGGCTACACCTTC.

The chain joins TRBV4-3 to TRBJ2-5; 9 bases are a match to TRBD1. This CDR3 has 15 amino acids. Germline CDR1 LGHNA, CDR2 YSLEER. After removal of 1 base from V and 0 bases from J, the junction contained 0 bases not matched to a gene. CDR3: CASSQGTGDQETQYF. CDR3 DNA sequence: TGCGCCAGCAGCCAAGGGACAGGGGACCAAGAGACCCAGTACTTC.

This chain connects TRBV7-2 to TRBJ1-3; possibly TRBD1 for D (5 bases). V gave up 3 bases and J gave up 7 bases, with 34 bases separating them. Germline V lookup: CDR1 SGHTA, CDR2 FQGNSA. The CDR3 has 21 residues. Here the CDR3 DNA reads TGTGCCAGCAGCTTTGGCACTCTGCGCGGGACCCCACTTCTCTTCTGGAACACCATATATTTT. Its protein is CASSFGTLRGTPLLFWNTIYF.

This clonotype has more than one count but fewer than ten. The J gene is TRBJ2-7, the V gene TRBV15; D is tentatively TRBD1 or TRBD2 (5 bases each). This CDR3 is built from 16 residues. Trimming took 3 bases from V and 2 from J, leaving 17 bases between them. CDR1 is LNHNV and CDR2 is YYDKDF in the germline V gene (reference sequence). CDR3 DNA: TGTGCCACCAGCAGCCCACCCGGGACGGTGACCTACGAGCAGTACTTC. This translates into CATSSPPGTVTYEQYF.

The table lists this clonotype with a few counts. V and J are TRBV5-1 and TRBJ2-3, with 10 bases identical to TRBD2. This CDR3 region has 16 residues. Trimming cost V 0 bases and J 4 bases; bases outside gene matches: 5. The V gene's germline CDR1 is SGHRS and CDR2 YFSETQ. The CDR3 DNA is TGCGCCAGCAGCTTGGTTAGTAGCGGGGGGTCAGATACGCAGTATTTT. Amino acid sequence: CASSLVSSGGSDTQYF. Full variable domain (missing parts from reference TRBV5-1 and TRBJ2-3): KAGVTQTPRYLIKTRGQQVTLSCSPISGHRSVSWYQQTPGQGLQFLFEYFSETQRNKGNFPGRFSGRQFSNSRSEMNVSTLELGDSALYLCASSLVSSGGSDTQYFGPGTRLTVL.

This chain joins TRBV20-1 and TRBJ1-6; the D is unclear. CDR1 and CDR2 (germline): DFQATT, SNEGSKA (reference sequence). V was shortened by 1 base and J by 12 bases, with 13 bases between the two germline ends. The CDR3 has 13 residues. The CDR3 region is CSARGPTAVPLHF. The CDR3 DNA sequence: TGCAGTGCTAGAGGCCCCACGGCCGTACCCCTCCACTTT.

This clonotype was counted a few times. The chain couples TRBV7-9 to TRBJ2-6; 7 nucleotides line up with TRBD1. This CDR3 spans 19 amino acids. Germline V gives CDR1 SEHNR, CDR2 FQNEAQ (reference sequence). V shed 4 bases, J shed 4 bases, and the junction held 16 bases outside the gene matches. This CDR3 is CASSSDRVDLTLGANVLTF. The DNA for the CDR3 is TGTGCCAGCAGCTCTGACAGGGTAGATCTAACCCTCGGGGCCAACGTCCTGACTTTC.

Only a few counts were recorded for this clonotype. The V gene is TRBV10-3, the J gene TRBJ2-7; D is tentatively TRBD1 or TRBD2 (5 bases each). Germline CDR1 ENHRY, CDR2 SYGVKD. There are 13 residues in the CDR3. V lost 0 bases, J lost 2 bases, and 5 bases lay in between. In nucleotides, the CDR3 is TGTGCCATCAGTGAGTCGGGGGCCTACGAGCAGTACGTC. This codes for CAISESGAYEQYV.

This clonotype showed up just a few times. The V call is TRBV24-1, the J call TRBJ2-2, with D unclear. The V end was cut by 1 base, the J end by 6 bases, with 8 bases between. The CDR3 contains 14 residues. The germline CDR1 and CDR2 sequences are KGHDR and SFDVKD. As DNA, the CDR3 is TGTGCCACCAGTGATTTCGGCCTACCCGGGGAGCTGTTTTTT. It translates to CATSDFGLPGELFF.

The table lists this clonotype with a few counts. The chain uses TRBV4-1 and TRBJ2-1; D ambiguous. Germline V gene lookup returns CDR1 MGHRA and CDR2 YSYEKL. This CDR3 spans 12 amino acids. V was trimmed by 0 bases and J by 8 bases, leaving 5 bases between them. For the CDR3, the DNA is TGCGCCAGCAGCCAAGAGGACGATGAGCAGTTCTTC. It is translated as CASSQEDDEQFF.

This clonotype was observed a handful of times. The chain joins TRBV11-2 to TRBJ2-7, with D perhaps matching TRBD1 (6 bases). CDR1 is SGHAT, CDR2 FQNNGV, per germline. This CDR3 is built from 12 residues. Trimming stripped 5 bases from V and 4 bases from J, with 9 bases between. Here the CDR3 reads CASSGGLYEQYF. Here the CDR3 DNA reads TGTGCCAGCAGCGGGGGCCTTTACGAGCAGTACTTC.